This TCR beta chain was sequenced in a study of blood T cell repertoires in COVID-19. Whole-study context: Sites in the United States, Italy and Spain provided acute and convalescent COVID-19 samples. Nucleic acid was either cDNA or gDNA, and it came from T cells, B-cell-depleted T cells, or PBMCs.

Clones were sequenced by immunoSEQ multiplex PCR, and TCRdb holds only the in-frame ones, with some missing. The sample has some 250,000 clones; 75% to 90% are singletons. The CDR3 has 20 residues. The germline V gene encodes CDR1 SGHDN and CDR2 FVKESK. V was trimmed by 0 bases and J by 0 bases, leaving 22 bases between them. The receptor's source is a man aged 25 to 40 who had recovered from COVID-19. The genes are TRBV14 and TRBJ2-3, with D maybe TRBD1 (6 bases). The sequenced material came from peripheral blood. CDR3: CASSQDMRDRWPTSTDTQYF. The CDR3 DNA is TGTGCCAGCAGCCAAGATATGAGAGACAGGTGGCCTACTAGCACAGATACGCAGTATTTT.